The 15 T cell receptor beta chains given below trace back to one sample, sequenced in a study of regulatory T cells in long-lasting Graves disease. Building of the TCR beta libraries involved iRepertoire HTBI primers and Arm-PCR of CDR3 regions. From the multiplex PCR reads, TCRdb called clonotypes with MiXCR, one entry per CDR3 protein. The table records some 250,000 distinct CDR3 sequences, around 16% of them present only once. Described time point: newly diagnosed GD, antithyroid drugs for less than 3 months. Preparation of the TCR library used RNA extracted from PBMCs. The starting material was peripheral blood mononuclear cells (PBMCs), obtained at new diagnosis, from a patient treated with antithyroid drugs. These receptors came from a female donor with Graves disease.

This clonotype occurred many times. The chain links TRBV12-3 or TRBV12-4 to TRBJ2-7; 9 nucleotides agree with TRBD1. This CDR3 has 19 residues. The V and J ends lost 4 bases and 3 bases, in that order; junction bases with no gene match: 19. For the CDR3, the DNA is TGTGCCAGCAGTTACTTCCCAAATTCACAGGGGGCCCCGTACTACGAGCAGTACTTC. The encoded protein is CASSYFPNSQGAPYYEQYF.

There are many counts of this clonotype. The gene calls are TRBV2 and TRBJ1-1, with a weak D call TRBD1 (6 bases). Germline V gene lookup returns CDR1 SNHLY and CDR2 FYNNEI. This CDR3 contains 14 residues. Trimming cost V 6 bases and J 2 bases, with 13 bases left between them. CDR3 DNA sequence: TGTGCCAGCAGAGCGGGGGACATTAACACTGAAGCTTTCTTT. As protein: CASRAGDINTEAFF.

This clonotype was seen many times. The chain employs TRBV2 and TRBJ2-1; 11 bases agree with TRBD2. CDR3 length equals 14 residues. Trimming removed 6 bases from V and 7 bases from J; junction bases left unmatched: 5. Germline-derived CDR1 and CDR2 are SNHLY and FYNNEI. The CDR3 protein is CASRSSGRSNEQFF. The CDR3 DNA sequence: TGTGCCAGCAGGTCTAGCGGGAGGTCTAATGAGCAGTTCTTC.

The chain carries TRBV5-6 and TRBJ2-7; possibly TRBD1 for D (5 bases). The CDR3 runs to 16 residues. Trimming left V 3 bases short and J 2 bases short, with 18 bases between. Germline V gives CDR1 SGHDT, CDR2 YYEEEE. In DNA, the CDR3 is TGTGCCAGCAGCTCAACCGCGGCAGGGAAAGCCTACGAGCAGTACTTC. This translates into CASSSTAAGKAYEQYF.

This clonotype was picked up many times. V and J are TRBV19 and TRBJ2-7; the D gene is possibly TRBD2 (6 bases). CDR1 and CDR2 from the germline V gene are LNHDA and SQIVND (reference sequence). This CDR3 is 13 amino acids long. V gave up 5 bases and J gave up 4 bases, with 12 bases separating them. CDR3 nucleotide sequence: TGTGCCAGTAGTCGCGGGGTCCCTTACGAGCAGTACTTC. Amino acids: CASSRGVPYEQYF.

This clonotype was seen at least ten times. The genes are TRBV20-1 and TRBJ2-3, with D perhaps TRBD2 (5 bases). V gave up 0 bases and J gave up 3 bases, with 7 bases separating them. The CDR3 has 13 residues. Per germline, CDR1 DFQATT and CDR2 SNEGSKA (reference sequence). The CDR3 nucleotides are TGCAGTGCTAGAGACGCGGGTACAGATACGCAGTATTTT. Translating gives CSARDAGTDTQYF.

Ten or more counts support this clonotype. This chain connects TRBV4-1 to TRBJ1-2, with 8 nucleotides matching TRBD1. Germline V gene lookup returns CDR1 MGHRA and CDR2 YSYEKL. The V gene end was trimmed by 0 bases and the J gene end by 3 bases; junction bases not matched to a gene: 9. The CDR3 consists of 17 residues. The CDR3 DNA reads as TGCGCCAGCAGCCAAGATCAGAACAGGGGGGACGACTATGGCTACACCTTC. Protein sequence: CASSQDQNRGDDYGYTF.

This clonotype was detected only a few times. The genes are TRBV2 and TRBJ2-7, with 8 bases identical to TRBD2. This CDR3 is 16 amino acids long. The germline CDR1 and CDR2 sequences are SNHLY and FYNNEI. The trim removed 6 bases at V and 0 bases at J, leaving 10 bases unmatched. CDR3 bases: TGTGCCAGCAGCTACGTAGCGGGATCCAGCTCCTACGAGCAGTACTTC. It encodes CASSYVAGSSSYEQYF.

J is TRBJ1-2 and V is TRBV7-9; 11 bases match TRBD1. The germline CDR1 and CDR2 sequences are SEHNR and FQNEAQ (reference sequence). With 4 bases clipped from V and 5 bases from J, the junction kept 6 bases outside the gene matches. CDR3 size: 15 residues. As DNA, the CDR3 is TGTGCCAGCAGCTGGACAGGGGGCGGAGGATATGGCTACACCTTC. Translated: CASSWTGGGGYGYTF.

This clonotype was recorded many times. The chain has TRBV19 and TRBJ2-1, with D perhaps matching TRBD2 (5 bases). V lost 6 bases, J lost 0 bases, and 18 bases lay in between. This CDR3 region has 17 residues. CDR1 is LNHDA, CDR2 SQIVND, per germline (reference sequence). The CDR3 nucleotides are TGTGCCAGTAGACCCTTTCGCGGCGGAGGCTCCTACAATGAGCAGTTCTTC. It translates to CASRPFRGGGSYNEQFF.

Only a few counts were recorded for this clonotype. The V gene is TRBV6-1, the J gene TRBJ2-7, with 10 bases lining up with TRBD1. The germline gives CDR1 MNHNS, CDR2 SASEGT. The junction had 8 bases not matched to a gene; V was cut back by 7 bases and J by 2 bases. The CDR3 is 15 amino acids. The CDR3: CASMPSGQGTYEQYF. The CDR3 nucleotides are TGTGCCAGCATGCCCTCGGGACAGGGGACCTACGAGCAGTACTTC.

This clonotype was recorded at least ten times. This rearrangement joins TRBV6-1 to TRBJ2-7, with 10 nucleotides matching TRBD1. The CDR3 length is 15 residues. Germline CDR1 MNHNS, CDR2 SASEGT. The trim removed 5 bases at V and 2 bases at J, leaving 6 bases unmatched. As DNA, the CDR3 is TGTGCCAGCAGTATACCCGGGACAGGGGCCTACGAGCAGTACTTC. It translates to CASSIPGTGAYEQYF.

With regard to this clonotype: Since a much larger clone is just one base distant, this may be a read error. CDR3 nucleotide sequence: TGCGCCAGCAGCTTGGAAGGGACTAGCGGGAGGCGGGGCACAGATACGCAGCATTTT. It encodes CASSLEGTSGRRGTDTQHF. The chain couples TRBV5-1 to TRBJ2-3; D perhaps matches TRBD1 (5 bases). TRBJ1-5 explains the end of the DNA better; the J call may be wrong. Germline V CDR1 and CDR2: SGHRS, YFSETQ. The CDR3 covers 19 residues.

This clonotype was seen a few times. V and J are TRBV15 and TRBJ2-5; D gene uncertain. The germline V gene has CDR1 LNHNV and CDR2 YYDKDF (reference sequence). CDR3 length equals 15 residues. V was cut by 1 base and J by 1 base, with 10 bases left in between. The CDR3 region is CATSRAFRFQETQYF. CDR3 nucleotides: TGTGCCACCAGCAGAGCTTTCAGGTTCCAAGAGACCCAGTACTTC.

This clonotype was recorded many times. This chain uses TRBV2 with TRBJ2-5, with D uncertain. Germline CDR1 is SNHLY and CDR2 is FYNNEI. Trimming removed 8 bases from V and 1 base from J, with 5 bases in between. The CDR3 covers 11 residues. As DNA, the CDR3 is TGTGCCAGCGGCGTCCAAGAGACCCAGTACTTC. This encodes CASGVQETQYF.